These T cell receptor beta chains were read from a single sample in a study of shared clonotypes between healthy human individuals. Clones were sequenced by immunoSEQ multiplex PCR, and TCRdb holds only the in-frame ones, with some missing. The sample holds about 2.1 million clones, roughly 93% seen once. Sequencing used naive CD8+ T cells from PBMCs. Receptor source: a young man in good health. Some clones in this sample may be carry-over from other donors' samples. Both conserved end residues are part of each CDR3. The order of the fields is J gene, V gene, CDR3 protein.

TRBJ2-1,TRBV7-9,CASSATSGIPNEQFF
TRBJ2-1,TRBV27,CASSLGGVYNEQFF
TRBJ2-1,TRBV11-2,CASSLGEGAGPSDNEQFF
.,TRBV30,CASHYRDRGAYEQYF
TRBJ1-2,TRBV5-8,CASSLERKGYTF
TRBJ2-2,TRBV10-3,CAISPPVGGTGELFF
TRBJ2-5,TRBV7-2,CASSLQQGARVQETQYF
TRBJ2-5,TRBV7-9,CASSTRGSGTQETQYF
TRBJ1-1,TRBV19,CASKGWERLDEAFF
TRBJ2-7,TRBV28,CASTEEKPDNISYEQYF
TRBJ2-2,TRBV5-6,CASSLEITSNTGELFF
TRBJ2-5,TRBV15,CATSSTWGVQETQYF
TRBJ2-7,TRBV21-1,CASSSGTDSREQYF
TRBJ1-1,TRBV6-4,CASSDSGNTEAFF
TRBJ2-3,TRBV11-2,CASSGQVSTDTQYF
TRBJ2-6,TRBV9,CASSVWGISGANVLTF
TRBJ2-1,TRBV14,CASSPDTLYNEQFF
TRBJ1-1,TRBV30,CAWSALSIMNTEAFF
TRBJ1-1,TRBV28,CASVGQGLNTEAFF
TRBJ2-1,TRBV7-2,CASSLNIGVEQFF
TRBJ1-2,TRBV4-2,CASSQDLGPSNINGYTF
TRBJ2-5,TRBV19,CASSIGGGPSETQYF
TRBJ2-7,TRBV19,CASSIRGTPYEQYF
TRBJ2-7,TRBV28,CASSPSSGRVAYEQYF
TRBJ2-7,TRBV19,CASSALTSGSYEQYF
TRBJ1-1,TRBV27,CASSLGGGGTEAFF
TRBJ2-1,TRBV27,CASIPYASGSNEQFF
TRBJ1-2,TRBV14,CASSQDMLSSYGYTF
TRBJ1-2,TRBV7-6,CASSPGTGSGGYTF
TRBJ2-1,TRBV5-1,CASSLTRREGGYNEQFF
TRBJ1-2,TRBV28,CASSSPTVSVSIGYTF
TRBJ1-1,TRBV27,CASSPGTRNTEAFF
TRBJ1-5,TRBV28,CATLTQGRTQPQHF
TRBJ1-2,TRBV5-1,CASSSRSEIDGYTF
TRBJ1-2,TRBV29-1,CSVLPLGDGYTF
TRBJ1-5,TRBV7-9,CASTTGGSNQPQHF
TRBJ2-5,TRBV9,CASSLRGQGGEETQYF
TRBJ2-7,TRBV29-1,CSVEYRAGSYEQYF
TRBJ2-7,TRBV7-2,CASSPSSAEPYEQYF
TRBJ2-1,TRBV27,CASSSGTRRNEQFF
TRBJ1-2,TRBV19,CASSLRQANYGYTF
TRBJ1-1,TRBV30,CAWGRHLNTEAFF
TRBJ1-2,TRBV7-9,CASSLVTIGGRYGYTF
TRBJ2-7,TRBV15,CATSRALGYEQYF
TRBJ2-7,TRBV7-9,CASSPPSGEQYF
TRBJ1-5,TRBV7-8,CASRPTVSNQPQHF
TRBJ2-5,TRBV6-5,CASSGPGGTQYF
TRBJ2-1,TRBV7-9,CASISLAHEQFF
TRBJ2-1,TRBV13,CASSTGRHTGTGDPNEQFF
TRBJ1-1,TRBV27,CASIPFGQGEAFF
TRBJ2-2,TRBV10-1,CASRENTGELFF
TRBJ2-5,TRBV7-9,CASSHVGVQETQYF
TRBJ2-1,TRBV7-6,CASSPLVDRETYNEQFF
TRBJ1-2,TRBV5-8,CASSLQVIYGYTF
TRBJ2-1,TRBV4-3,CASSPGSRRVYNEQFF
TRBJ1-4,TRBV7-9,CASSPVGGQGEKLFF
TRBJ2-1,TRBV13,CASSTRDSSWDEQFF